Each of the 18 T cell receptor beta chains below was sequenced from the same sample in a study of T cell responses to AZD1222 COVID-19 vaccine. Assay: immunoSEQ multiplex PCR; the TCRdb copy retains only in-frame clones and omits some. The sample holds 170,000 or so clones, about nine tenths seen once. Sequences were derived from peripheral blood, sampled on day 0 of AZD1222 vaccination. Receptors originate from an adult in good health.

The chain is built from TRBV5-6 and TRBJ2-7, with TRBD1 as a possible D gene (6 bases). V was trimmed by 2 bases and J by 6 bases, leaving 12 bases between them. CDR3 size: 13 residues. Germline V gene data show CDR1 as SGHDT and CDR2 as YYEEEE. The DNA of the CDR3 is TGTGCCAGCAGCTTTGGGCAGGGGATCGAGCAGTACTTC. As protein: CASSFGQGIEQYF.

The CDR3 DNA reads TGTGCCAGCAGCCTCGGTGGACTGGCCTCTGGGGCCAACGTCCTGACTTTC. Translated, it gives CASSLGGLASGANVLTF. The J gene is TRBJ2-6, the V gene TRBV7-3; perhaps TRBD2 as D (5 bases). V was pared by 5 bases and J by 0 bases, with 14 bases between. The CDR3 spans 17 residues. Germline V gene sequence: CDR1 SGHTA, CDR2 FQGTGA. Full variable domain (missing parts from reference TRBV7-3 and TRBJ2-6): GAGVSQTPSNKVTEKGKYVELRCDPISGHTALYWYRQSLGQGPEFLIYFQGTGAADDSGLPNDRFFAVRPEGSVSTLKIQRTERGDSAVYLCASSLGGLASGANVLTFGAGSRLTVL.

The chain carries TRBV7-3 and TRBJ2-5; D is ambiguous. The V and J ends lost 3 bases and 4 bases respectively, with 9 bases between them. Germline CDR1 is SGHTA and CDR2 is FQGTGA. This CDR3 comprises 13 residues. CDR3 bases: TGTGCCAGCAGCTTTTCGTTGGGAGAGACCCAGTACTTC. This encodes CASSFSLGETQYF.

The rearrangement uses TRBV27 and TRBJ2-2; D is ambiguous. Germline V CDR1 and CDR2: MNHEY, SMNVEV (reference sequence). Trimming took 3 bases from V and 2 from J, leaving 10 bases between them. This CDR3 has 15 residues. The CDR3 DNA follows: TGTGCCAGCAGTTTTGCGCCAGAAAACACCGGGGAGCTGTTTTTT. This translates into CASSFAPENTGELFF.

The chain employs TRBV19 and TRBJ1-1; D unresolved. Germline CDR1 is LNHDA and CDR2 is SQIVND (reference sequence). The CDR3 consists of 14 residues. With 5 bases removed from V and 6 bases from J, the gap between germline ends came to 16 bases. CDR3 nucleotide sequence: TGTGCCAGTAGTCCCAGTCGGGTTGACCCTGAAGCTTTCTTT. Encoded protein: CASSPSRVDPEAFF.

The gene calls are TRBV19 and TRBJ2-3; TRBD2 is a possible D gene (7 bases). V was cut by 1 base and J by 4 bases, with 12 bases left in between. This CDR3 comprises 15 residues. Germline V gene sequence: CDR1 LNHDA, CDR2 SQIVND (reference sequence). The CDR3 region has the DNA TGTGCCAGTAGTATAGGCCCGGGGGGCGCAGATACGCAGTATTTT. Its protein is CASSIGPGGADTQYF.

This clone was detected once. J is TRBJ2-7 and V is TRBV5-4; D uncertain. CDR1 SGHNT and CDR2 YYREEE come from the germline V gene (reference sequence). This CDR3 is built from 13 residues. With 4 bases removed from V and 5 bases from J, the gap between germline ends came to 13 bases. This CDR3 reads CASSTLTGHEQYF. Here the CDR3 DNA reads TGTGCCAGCAGCACCTTAACCGGTCACGAGCAGTACTTC.

This clone is a singleton in its sample. Different DNA sequences within this sample yield the same CDR3. The chain carries TRBV5-8 and TRBJ2-5; TRBD1 agrees at 8 bases. V was clipped by 5 bases and J by 12 bases; unmatched bases: 9. Germline CDR1 SGHTS, CDR2 YDEGEE. The CDR3 runs to 12 residues. The CDR3 here is CASSPTGVVEYF. CDR3 nucleotides: TGTGCCAGCAGTCCGACAGGGGTGGTGGAGTACTTC.

The chain couples TRBV29-1 to TRBJ1-2, with 7 bases that match TRBD1. Germline V gene sequence: CDR1 SQVTM, CDR2 ANQGSEA. J was trimmed by 7 bases and V by 5 bases; bases with no gene match: 7. There are 12 residues in the CDR3. The CDR3 region is CSVHDRVFGYTF. CDR3 DNA sequence: TGCAGCGTTCACGACAGGGTGTTTGGCTACACCTTC.

The V gene is TRBV12-3 or TRBV12-4, the J gene TRBJ1-1; a possible D gene is TRBD1 (5 bases). Trimming took off 7 bases at V and 0 bases at J, with 9 bases between the two ends. The CDR3 is 13 residues long. The chain's CDR3 is CASNWGLNTEAFF. CDR3 coding DNA: TGTGCCAGCAACTGGGGCCTGAACACTGAAGCTTTCTTT.

This clone showed up just once. CDR3 DNA sequence: TGTGCCAGCAGCTTAGGGGGGAACCCCTACAATGAGCAGTTCTTC. Translating gives CASSLGGNPYNEQFF. This chain links TRBV7-9 with TRBJ2-1, with D possibly being TRBD1 or TRBD2 (5 bases each). The CDR3 runs to 15 residues. Germline-derived CDR1 and CDR2 are SEHNR and FQNEAQ (reference sequence). The V end lost 1 base, the J end lost 2 bases, and 9 bases lay between the germline ends.

The V and J genes are TRBV27 and TRBJ2-1, with 11 nucleotides matching TRBD2. Germline V gene data show CDR1 as MNHEY and CDR2 as SMNVEV (reference sequence). J lost 3 bases, V lost 5 bases, and 6 bases had no gene match. The CDR3 is 16 residues long. Written as DNA, the CDR3 is TGTGCCAGCAGTCCCAGACTAGCGGGACTCTACAATGAGCAGTTCTTC. This encodes CASSPRLAGLYNEQFF.

The J gene is TRBJ1-1, the V gene TRBV19, with TRBD1 matching over 11 bases. CDR1 and CDR2 (germline): LNHDA, SQIVND (reference sequence). V was pared by 10 bases and J by 5 bases, with 12 bases of the junction left unmatched. CDR3 length: 15 amino acids. The DNA for the CDR3 is TGTGCCACCTGGACAGGGGGCATGGTAGGGACTGAAGCTTTCTTT. Its translation is CATWTGGMVGTEAFF.

This rearrangement joins TRBV6-5 to TRBJ2-7; D possibly corresponds to TRBD2 (5 bases). Trimming removed 6 bases from V and 2 bases from J, with 14 bases in between. This CDR3 is built from 14 residues. The germline V gene encodes CDR1 MNHEY and CDR2 SVGAGI. CDR3 residues: CASREAYPTYEQYF. In DNA, the CDR3 is TGTGCCAGCAGGGAGGCGTATCCTACCTACGAGCAGTACTTC.

This clone has more than one count but fewer than ten. The chain carries TRBV9 and TRBJ2-5; the D is unclear. Trimming left V 2 bases short and J 0 bases short, with 8 bases between. CDR1 and CDR2 from the germline V gene are SGDLS and YYNGEE. This CDR3 is built from 14 residues. CDR3 sequence (DNA): TGTGCCAGCAGCGTTGGAGTCCACCAAGAGACCCAGTACTTC. Translation gives CASSVGVHQETQYF.

The chain has TRBV7-2 and TRBJ1-2; possible D gene TRBD1, 6 bases. The CDR3 covers 13 residues. CDR1 is SGHTA and CDR2 is FQGNSA in the germline V gene. Trimming removed 6 bases from V and 4 bases from J, with 12 bases in between. CDR3 DNA sequence: TGTGCCAGCAGAGCGGGGGGGGCCTATGGCTACACCTTC. It specifies CASRAGGAYGYTF.

The rearrangement joins TRBV14 to TRBJ2-3; no clear D. Trimming stripped 3 bases from V and 6 bases from J, with 13 bases between. The CDR3 covers 14 residues. CDR1 and CDR2 from the germline V gene are SGHDN and FVKESK. The DNA of the CDR3 is TGTGCCAGCAGCCACGTCGGAAGCGTCGATACGCAGTATTTT. Residues: CASSHVGSVDTQYF.

The chain employs TRBV7-9 and TRBJ1-2, with D hard to call. CDR1 SEHNR and CDR2 FQNEAQ come from the germline V gene (reference sequence). Trimming stripped 4 bases from V and 8 bases from J, with 11 bases between. The CDR3 consists of 12 residues. CDR3: CASSSVIHGYTF. The CDR3 DNA follows: TGTGCCAGCAGCTCCGTTATTCACGGCTACACCTTC.